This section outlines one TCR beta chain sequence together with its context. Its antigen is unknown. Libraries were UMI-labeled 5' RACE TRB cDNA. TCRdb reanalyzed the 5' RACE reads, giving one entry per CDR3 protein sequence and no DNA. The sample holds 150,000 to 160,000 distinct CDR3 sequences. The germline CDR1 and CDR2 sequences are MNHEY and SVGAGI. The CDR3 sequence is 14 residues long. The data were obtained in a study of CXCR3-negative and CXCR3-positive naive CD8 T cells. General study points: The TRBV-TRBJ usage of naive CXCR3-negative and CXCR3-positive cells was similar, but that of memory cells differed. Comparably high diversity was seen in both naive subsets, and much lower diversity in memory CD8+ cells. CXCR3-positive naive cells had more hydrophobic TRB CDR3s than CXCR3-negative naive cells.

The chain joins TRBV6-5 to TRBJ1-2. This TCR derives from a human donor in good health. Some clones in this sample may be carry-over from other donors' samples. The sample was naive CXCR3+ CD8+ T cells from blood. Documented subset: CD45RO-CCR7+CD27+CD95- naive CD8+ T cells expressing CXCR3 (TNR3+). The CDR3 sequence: CASSYSSSYYGYTF.